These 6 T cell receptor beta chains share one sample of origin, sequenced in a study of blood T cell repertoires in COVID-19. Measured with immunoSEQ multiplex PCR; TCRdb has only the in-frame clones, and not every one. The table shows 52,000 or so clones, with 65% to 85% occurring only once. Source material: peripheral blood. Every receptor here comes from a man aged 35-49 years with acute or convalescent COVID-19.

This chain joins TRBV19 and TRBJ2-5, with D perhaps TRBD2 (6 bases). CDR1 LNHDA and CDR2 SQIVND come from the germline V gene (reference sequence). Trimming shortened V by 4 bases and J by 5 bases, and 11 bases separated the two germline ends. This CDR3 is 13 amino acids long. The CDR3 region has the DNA TGTGCCAGTAGTAACCGGGAGAAGGAGACCCAGTACTTC. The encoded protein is CASSNREKETQYF.

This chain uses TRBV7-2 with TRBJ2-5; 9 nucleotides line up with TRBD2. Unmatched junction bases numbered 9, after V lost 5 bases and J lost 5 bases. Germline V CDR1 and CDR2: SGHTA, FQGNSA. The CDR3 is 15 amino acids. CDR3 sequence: CASSPSGGLGETQYF. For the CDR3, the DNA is TGTGCCAGCAGCCCCAGCGGGGGGCTGGGGGAGACCCAGTACTTC.

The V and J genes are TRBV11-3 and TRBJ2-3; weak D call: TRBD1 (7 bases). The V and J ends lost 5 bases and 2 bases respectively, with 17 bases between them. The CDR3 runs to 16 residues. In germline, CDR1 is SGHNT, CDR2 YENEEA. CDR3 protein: CASSTRQGGFTDTQYF. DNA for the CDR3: TGTGCCAGCAGCACTCGACAGGGAGGATTCACAGATACGCAGTATTTT.

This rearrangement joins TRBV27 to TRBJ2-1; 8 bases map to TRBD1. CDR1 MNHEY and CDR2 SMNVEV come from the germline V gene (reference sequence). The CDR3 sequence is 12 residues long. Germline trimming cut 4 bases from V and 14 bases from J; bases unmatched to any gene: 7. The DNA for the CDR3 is TGTGCCAGCAGTTCCTCGACAGGGGTAAAGTTCTTC. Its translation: CASSSSTGVKFF.

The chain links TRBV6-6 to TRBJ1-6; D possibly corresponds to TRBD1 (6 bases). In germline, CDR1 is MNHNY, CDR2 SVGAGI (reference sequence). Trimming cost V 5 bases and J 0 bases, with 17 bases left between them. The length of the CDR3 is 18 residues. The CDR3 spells CASSLQGLPISYNSPLHF. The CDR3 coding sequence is TGTGCCAGCAGTCTACAGGGACTACCGATCTCCTATAATTCACCCCTCCACTTT.

The CDR3 DNA is TGTGCCAGCACAGACAGGGTTAGCAATCAGCCCCAGCATTTT. Amino acid sequence: CASTDRVSNQPQHF. V and J are TRBV2 and TRBJ1-5; 7 bases match TRBD1. CDR1 and CDR2 from the germline V gene are SNHLY and FYNNEI. J lost 0 bases, V lost 7 bases, and 3 bases had no gene match. This CDR3 comprises 14 residues. The full variable domain, completed using reference TRBV2 and TRBJ1-5, is EPEVTQTPSHQVTQMGQEVILRCVPISNHLYFYWYRQILGQKVEFLVSFYNNEISEKSEIFDDQFSVERPDGSNFTLKIRSTKLEDSAMYFCASTDRVSNQPQHFGDGTRLSIL.